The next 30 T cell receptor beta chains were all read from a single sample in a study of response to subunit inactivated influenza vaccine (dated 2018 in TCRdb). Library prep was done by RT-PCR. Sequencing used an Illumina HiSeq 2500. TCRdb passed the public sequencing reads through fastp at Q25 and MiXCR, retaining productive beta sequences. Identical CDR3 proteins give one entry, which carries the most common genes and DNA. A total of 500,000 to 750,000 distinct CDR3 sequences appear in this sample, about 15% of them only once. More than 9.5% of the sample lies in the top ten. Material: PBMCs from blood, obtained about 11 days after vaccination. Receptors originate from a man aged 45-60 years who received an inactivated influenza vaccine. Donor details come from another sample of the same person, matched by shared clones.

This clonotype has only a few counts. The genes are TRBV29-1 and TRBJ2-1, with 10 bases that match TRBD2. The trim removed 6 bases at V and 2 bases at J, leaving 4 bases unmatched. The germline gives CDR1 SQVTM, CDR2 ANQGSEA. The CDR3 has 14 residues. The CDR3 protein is CSVPGLATYNEQFF. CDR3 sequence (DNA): TGCAGCGTGCCGGGACTAGCGACCTACAATGAGCAGTTCTTC.

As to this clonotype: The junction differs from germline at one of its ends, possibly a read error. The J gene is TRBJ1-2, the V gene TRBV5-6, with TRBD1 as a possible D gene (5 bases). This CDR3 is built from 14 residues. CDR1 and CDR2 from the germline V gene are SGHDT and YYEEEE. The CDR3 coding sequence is TGTGCCAGCAGCTCCCAGGGTACTAACTATGCCTACACCTTC. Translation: CASSSQGTNYAYTF.

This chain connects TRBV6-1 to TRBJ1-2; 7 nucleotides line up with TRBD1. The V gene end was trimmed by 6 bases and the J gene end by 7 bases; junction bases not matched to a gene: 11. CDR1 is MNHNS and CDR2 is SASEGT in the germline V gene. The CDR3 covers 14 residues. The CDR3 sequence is CASSQTGRKSGYTF. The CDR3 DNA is TGTGCCAGCAGCCAGACAGGGAGGAAGAGTGGCTACACCTTC.

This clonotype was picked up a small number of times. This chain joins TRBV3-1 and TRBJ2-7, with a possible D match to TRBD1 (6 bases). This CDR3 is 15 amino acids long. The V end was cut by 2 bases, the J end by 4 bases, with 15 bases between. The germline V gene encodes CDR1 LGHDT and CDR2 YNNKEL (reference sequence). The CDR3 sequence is CASSQSRTAIYEQYF. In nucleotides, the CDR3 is TGTGCCAGCAGCCAATCCAGGACAGCCATATACGAGCAGTACTTC.

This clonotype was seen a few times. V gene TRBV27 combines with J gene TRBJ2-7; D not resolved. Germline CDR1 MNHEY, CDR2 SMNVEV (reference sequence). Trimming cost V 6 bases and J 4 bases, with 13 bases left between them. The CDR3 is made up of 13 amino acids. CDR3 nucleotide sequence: TGTGCCAGCAGCCACTCATTGGTGTACGAGCAGTACTTC. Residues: CASSHSLVYEQYF.

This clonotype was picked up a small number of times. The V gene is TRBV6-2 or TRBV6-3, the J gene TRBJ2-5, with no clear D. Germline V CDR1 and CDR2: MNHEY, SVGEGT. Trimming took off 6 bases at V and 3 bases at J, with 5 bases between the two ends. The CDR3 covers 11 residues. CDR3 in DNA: TGTGCCAGCAGCTGGAAAGAGACCCAGTACTTC. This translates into CASSWKETQYF.

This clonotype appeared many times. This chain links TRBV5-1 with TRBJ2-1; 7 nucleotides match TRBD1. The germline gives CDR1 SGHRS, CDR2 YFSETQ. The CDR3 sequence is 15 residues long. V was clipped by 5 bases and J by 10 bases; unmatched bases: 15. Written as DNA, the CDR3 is TGCGCCAGCAGAGTAAGGACAGGTCGGCTAAGAGAGCAGTTCTTC. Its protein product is CASRVRTGRLREQFF. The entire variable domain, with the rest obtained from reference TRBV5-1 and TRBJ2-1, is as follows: KAGVTQTPRYLIKTRGQQVTLSCSPISGHRSVSWYQQTPGQGLQFLFEYFSETQRNKGNFPGRFSGRQFSNSRSEMNVSTLELGDSALYLCASRVRTGRLREQFFGPGTRLTVL.

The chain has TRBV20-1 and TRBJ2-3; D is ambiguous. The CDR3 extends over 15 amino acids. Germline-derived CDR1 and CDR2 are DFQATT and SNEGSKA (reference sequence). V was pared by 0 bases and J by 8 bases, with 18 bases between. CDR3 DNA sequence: TGCAGTGCTAGAGATCTGAGTGCGGTGCTGGGTACGCAGTATTTT. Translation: CSARDLSAVLGTQYF.

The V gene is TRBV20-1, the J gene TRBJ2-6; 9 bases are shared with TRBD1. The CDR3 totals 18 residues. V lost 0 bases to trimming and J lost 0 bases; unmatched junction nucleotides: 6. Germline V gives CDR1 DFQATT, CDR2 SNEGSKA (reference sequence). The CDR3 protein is CSARDPGQGTSGANVLTF. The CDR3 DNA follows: TGCAGTGCTAGAGACCCGGGACAGGGAACCTCTGGGGCCAACGTCCTGACTTTC.

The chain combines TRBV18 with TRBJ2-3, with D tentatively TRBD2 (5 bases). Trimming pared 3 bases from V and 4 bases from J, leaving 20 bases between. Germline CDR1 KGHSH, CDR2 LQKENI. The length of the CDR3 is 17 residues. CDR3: CASSPGRTFQIPDTQYF. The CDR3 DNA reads TGTGCCAGCTCACCCGGAAGGACTTTTCAAATCCCAGATACGCAGTATTTT.

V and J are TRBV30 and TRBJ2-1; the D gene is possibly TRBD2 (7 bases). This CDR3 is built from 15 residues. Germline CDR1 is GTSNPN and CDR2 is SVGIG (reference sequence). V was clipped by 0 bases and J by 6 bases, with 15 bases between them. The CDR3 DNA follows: TGTGCCTGGAGTGTCCGTCAGGGAGGGGGCAATGAGCAGTTCTTC. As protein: CAWSVRQGGGNEQFF.

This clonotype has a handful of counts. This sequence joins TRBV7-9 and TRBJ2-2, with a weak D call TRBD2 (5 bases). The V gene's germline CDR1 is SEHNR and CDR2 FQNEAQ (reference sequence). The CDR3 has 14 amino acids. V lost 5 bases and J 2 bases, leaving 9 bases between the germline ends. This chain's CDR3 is CASSGSFNTGELFF. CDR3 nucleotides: TGTGCCAGCAGCGGGAGTTTCAACACCGGGGAGCTGTTTTTT.

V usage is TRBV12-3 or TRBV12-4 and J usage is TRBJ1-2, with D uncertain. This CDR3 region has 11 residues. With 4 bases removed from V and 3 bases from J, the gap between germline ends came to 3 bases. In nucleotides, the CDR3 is TGTGCCAGCAGTTCTCACTATGGCTACACCTTC. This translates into CASSSHYGYTF.

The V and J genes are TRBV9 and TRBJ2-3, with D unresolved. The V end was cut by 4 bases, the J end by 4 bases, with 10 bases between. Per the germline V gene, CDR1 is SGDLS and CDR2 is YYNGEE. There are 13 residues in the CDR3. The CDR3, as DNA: TGTGCCAGCAGCCCCGTAGTTGCAGATACGCAGTATTTT. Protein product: CASSPVVADTQYF.

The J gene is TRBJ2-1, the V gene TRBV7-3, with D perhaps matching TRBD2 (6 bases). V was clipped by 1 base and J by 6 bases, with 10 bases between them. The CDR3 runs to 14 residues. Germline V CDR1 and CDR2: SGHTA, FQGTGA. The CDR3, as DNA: TGTGCCAGCAGCTTAATTCGGGACTCCAATGAGCAGTTCTTC. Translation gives CASSLIRDSNEQFF. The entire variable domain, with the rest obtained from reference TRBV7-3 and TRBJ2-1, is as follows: GAGVSQTPSNKVTEKGKYVELRCDPISGHTALYWYRQSLGQGPEFLIYFQGTGAADDSGLPNDRFFAVRPEGSVSTLKIQRTERGDSAVYLCASSLIRDSNEQFFGPGTRLTVL.

The CDR3, as DNA: TGCGCCAGCAGCCAAGATTTAGCCTTTGAGACCCAGTACTTC. As protein: CASSQDLAFETQYF. V is TRBV4-3 and J is TRBJ2-5; D ambiguous. Looked up from germline, CDR1 is LGHNA and CDR2 is YSLEER. V was clipped by 0 bases and J by 5 bases, with 10 bases between them. The length of the CDR3 is 14 residues.

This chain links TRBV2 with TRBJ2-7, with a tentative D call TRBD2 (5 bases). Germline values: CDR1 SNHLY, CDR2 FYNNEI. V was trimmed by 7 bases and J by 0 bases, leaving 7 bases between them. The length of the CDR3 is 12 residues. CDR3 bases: TGTGCCAGCACCGAGGGCTCCTACGAGCAGTACTTC. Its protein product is CASTEGSYEQYF. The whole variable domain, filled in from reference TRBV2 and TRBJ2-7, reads EPEVTQTPSHQVTQMGQEVILRCVPISNHLYFYWYRQILGQKVEFLVSFYNNEISEKSEIFDDQFSVERPDGSNFTLKIRSTKLEDSAMYFCASTEGSYEQYFGPGTRLTVT.

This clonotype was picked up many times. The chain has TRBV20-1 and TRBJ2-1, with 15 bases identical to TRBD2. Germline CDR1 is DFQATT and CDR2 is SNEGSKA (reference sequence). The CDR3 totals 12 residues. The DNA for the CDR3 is TGCAGGGGACTAGCGGGAGGAAGCGAGCAGTTCTTC. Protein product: CRGLAGGSEQFF.

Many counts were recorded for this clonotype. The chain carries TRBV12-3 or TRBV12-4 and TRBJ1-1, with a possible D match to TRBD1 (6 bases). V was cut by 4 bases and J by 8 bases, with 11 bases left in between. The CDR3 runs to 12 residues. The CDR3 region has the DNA TGTGCCAGCAGTTCCATCGACAGGGAAGCTTTCTTT. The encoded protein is CASSSIDREAFF.

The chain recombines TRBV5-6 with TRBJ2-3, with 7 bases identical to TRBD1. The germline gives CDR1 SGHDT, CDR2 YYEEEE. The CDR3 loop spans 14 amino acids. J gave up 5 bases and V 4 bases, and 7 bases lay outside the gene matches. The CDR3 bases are TGTGCCAGCAGCACGACAGGGTGGTTAGATACGCAGTATTTT. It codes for CASSTTGWLDTQYF.

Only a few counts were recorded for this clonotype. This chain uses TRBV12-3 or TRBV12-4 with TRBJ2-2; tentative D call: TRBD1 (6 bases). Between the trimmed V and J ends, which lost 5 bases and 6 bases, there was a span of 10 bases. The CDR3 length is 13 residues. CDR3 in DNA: TGTGCCAGCAGTATAAGGACAGCCGGGGAGCTGTTTTTT. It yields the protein CASSIRTAGELFF.

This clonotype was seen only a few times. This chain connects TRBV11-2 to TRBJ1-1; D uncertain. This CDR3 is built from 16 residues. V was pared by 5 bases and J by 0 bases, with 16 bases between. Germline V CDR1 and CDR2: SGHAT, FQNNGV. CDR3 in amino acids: CASSPVPKTLNTEAFF. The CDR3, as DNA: TGTGCCAGCAGCCCGGTCCCTAAGACTTTGAACACTGAAGCTTTCTTT.

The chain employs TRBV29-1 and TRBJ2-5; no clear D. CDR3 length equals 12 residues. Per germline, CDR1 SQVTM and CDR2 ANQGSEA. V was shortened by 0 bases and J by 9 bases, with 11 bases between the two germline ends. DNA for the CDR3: TGCAGCGTTGAAGACAACAGCCATGCCCAGTACTTC. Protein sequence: CSVEDNSHAQYF.

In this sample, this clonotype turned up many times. The CDR3 protein is CASSLERVSYNEQFF. The CDR3 DNA is TGTGCCAGCAGCCTTGAGCGGGTCTCCTACAATGAGCAGTTCTTC. V usage is TRBV7-8 and J usage is TRBJ2-1; D possibly corresponds to TRBD2 (6 bases). Germline values: CDR1 SGHVS, CDR2 FQNEAQ. There are 15 residues in the CDR3. The V end was cut by 5 bases, the J end by 0 bases, with 11 bases between.

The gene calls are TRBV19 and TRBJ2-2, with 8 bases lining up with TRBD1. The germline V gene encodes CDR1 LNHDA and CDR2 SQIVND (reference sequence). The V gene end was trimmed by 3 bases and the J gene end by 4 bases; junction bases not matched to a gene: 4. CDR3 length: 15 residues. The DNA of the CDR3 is TGTGCCAGTAGTATGGACAGGGTGGTCACCGGGGAGCTGTTTTTT. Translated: CASSMDRVVTGELFF.

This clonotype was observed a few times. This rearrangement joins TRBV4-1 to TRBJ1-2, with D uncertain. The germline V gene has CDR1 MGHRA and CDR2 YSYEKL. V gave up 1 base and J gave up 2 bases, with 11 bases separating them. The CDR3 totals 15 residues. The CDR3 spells CASSQGQNPNYGYTF. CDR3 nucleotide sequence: TGCGCCAGCAGCCAAGGGCAGAACCCCAACTATGGCTACACCTTC.

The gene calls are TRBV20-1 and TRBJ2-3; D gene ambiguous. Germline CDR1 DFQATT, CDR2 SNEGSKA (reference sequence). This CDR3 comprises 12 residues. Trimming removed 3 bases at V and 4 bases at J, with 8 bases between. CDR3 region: CSASVLADTQYF. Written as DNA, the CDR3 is TGCAGTGCTAGCGTTCTGGCAGATACGCAGTATTTT.

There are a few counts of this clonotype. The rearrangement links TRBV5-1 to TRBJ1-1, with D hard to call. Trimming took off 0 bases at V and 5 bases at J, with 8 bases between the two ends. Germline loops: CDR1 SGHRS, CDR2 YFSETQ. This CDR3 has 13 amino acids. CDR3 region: CASSLATQTEAFF. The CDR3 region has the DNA TGCGCCAGCAGCTTGGCGACACAAACTGAAGCTTTCTTT.

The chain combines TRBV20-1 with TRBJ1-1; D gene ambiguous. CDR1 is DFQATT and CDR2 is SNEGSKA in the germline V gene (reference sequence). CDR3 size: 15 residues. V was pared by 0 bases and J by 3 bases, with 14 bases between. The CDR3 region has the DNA TGCAGTGCTAGAGAGCCCAGGTCCCCACACACTGAAGCTTTCTTT. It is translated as CSAREPRSPHTEAFF.

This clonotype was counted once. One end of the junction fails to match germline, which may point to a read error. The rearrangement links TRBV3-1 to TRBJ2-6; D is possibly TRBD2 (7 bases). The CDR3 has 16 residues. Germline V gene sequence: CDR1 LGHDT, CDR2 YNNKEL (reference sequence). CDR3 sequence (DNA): TGTGCCAGCAGCCAAGAACGAAGGGCGGGGGCCAACGTCCAGACTTTC. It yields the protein CASSQERRAGANVQTF.